This is a list of T cell receptor beta chains from one sample in a study of spatial heterogeneity in lung cancer. TCRdb reprocessed the 5' RACE reads with MiXCR, giving one entry per CDR3 protein. The sample lists 4,200 or so distinct CDR3 sequences, about 8.5% occurring once. The sequencing here drew on lung tumor tissue, taken at surgery. The source is a male donor with early-stage non-small cell lung cancer. CDR3s include the opening cysteine and the closing phenylalanine or tryptophan. A D gene is named only where the DNA matches it firmly. Clone size is stated in some rows and not others, as once, few, many or a class when expanded.

DNA	CDR3	size	V	J	D
TGTGCCAGCAGCCAGGACCAGGCCTTCTCTGGAAACACCATATATTTT	CASSQDQAFSGNTIYF	medium-sized	TRBV7-2	TRBJ1-3	NA
TGTGCCAGCAGCTTGCGACCGGGAGGCGATGGCAATCAGCCCCAGCATTTT	CASSLRPGGDGNQPQHF	medium-sized	TRBV5-5	TRBJ1-5	NA
TGTGCCAGCAGTTTATGGGACAGTTTGACAGATACGCAGTATTTT	CASSLWDSLTDTQYF	NA	TRBV12-3/TRBV12-4	TRBJ2-3	TRBD1
TGTGCCATCAGTGCCGAGGGGAAGAAGAACGAGCAGTACTTC	CAISAEGKKNEQYF	medium-sized	TRBV10-3	TRBJ2-7	NA
TGTGCCACCAGCGAAGGGACTAGCGTAAATGAGCAGTTCTTC	CATSEGTSVNEQFF	large	TRBV15	TRBJ2-1	TRBD2
TGCAGCGTTGAGGGGGGTTTTGCCACTGAAGCTTTCTTT	CSVEGGFATEAFF	few	TRBV29-1	TRBJ1-1	NA
TGTGCCTGGCACCGGGACTCGAGGACTGAAGCTTTCTTT	CAWHRDSRTEAFF	medium-sized	TRBV30	TRBJ1-1	NA
TGTGCCACCTTCGGGGCGGGGGCAGGTGGTGAGCAGTTCTTC	CATFGAGAGGEQFF	medium-sized	TRBV10-3	TRBJ2-1	NA
TGTGCCACCAGCAGAGTACGGGTTCAAAACACCGGGGAGCTGTTTTTT	CATSRVRVQNTGELFF	medium-sized	TRBV15	TRBJ2-2	NA
TGTGCCAGCAGCCAAGAGGGGGCACTGGGGGAGCAGTACTTC	CASSQEGALGEQYF	medium-sized	TRBV3-1	TRBJ2-7	NA
TGCAGTGCGAGACCAGGGGGCGATCAGCCCCAGCATTTT	CSARPGGDQPQHF	medium-sized	TRBV20-1	TRBJ1-5	TRBD1
TGTGCTAGCAGTTTCCGAGGCGGGGGGGCGCGGGGCAATCAGCCCCAGCATTTT	CASSFRGGGARGNQPQHF	medium-sized	TRBV7-7	TRBJ1-5	NA
TGCAGTGCACCTAAGACTAGCGGGAGTGGTATGAACATTCAGTACTTC	CSAPKTSGSGMNIQYF	NA	TRBV20-1	TRBJ2-4	TRBD2
TGTGCCAGCAGCCAAGGGGGACTAACTGAAGCTTTCTTT	CASSQGGLTEAFF	many	TRBV7-3	TRBJ1-1	NA
TGTGCCAGCAGTTTAATGGGGTTGAGACTGTTTTTT	CASSLMGLRLFF	many	TRBV28	TRBJ1-4	NA
TGTGCCAGCAGCCTCGACAGTAGGACTGAAGCTTTCTTT	CASSLDSRTEAFF	medium-sized	TRBV3-1	TRBJ1-1	NA
TGCGCCAGCAGCCATACTAGCGGGGGCTACAATGAGCAGTTCTTC	CASSHTSGGYNEQFF	many	TRBV5-1	TRBJ2-1	TRBD2
TGTGCCAGCAGCTTAGTGTCCGGGACTACCTACGAGCAGTACTTC	CASSLVSGTTYEQYF	medium-sized	TRBV11-2	TRBJ2-7	TRBD2
TGTGCCAGCAGCAGGGGGAAAACTGGAAACACCATATATTTT	CASSRGKTGNTIYF	large	TRBV7-9	TRBJ1-3	NA
TGTGCCAGCAGGAGCCGGGCTTCTGGGGCCAACGTCCTGACTTTC	CASRSRASGANVLTF	medium-sized	TRBV6-1	TRBJ2-6	NA
TGTGCCAGCAGTGGACTAGCGGAAACCTCCTACAATGAGCAGTTCTTC	CASSGLAETSYNEQFF	NA	TRBV28	TRBJ2-1	TRBD2
TGTGCCAGCAGCCTCGACAGGACTCAGCCCCAGCATTTT	CASSLDRTQPQHF	medium-sized	TRBV12-3/TRBV12-4	TRBJ1-5	NA
TGTGCCAGCAGCTCCGAGGGACAGGCCCAAGAGACCCAGTACTTC	CASSSEGQAQETQYF	few	TRBV7-9	TRBJ2-5	TRBD1
TGTGCCAGCAGCGTCCAGGGACCCGGAAACACCATATATTTT	CASSVQGPGNTIYF	medium-sized	TRBV9	TRBJ1-3	NA
TGTGCCAGCAGCTTAGCGGGGGGGCCAGTTGTGGCCAAAAACATTCAGTACTTC	CASSLAGGPVVAKNIQYF	many	TRBV7-2	TRBJ2-4	NA
TGTGCCAGCAGCTTATTAACGGGACGGACCGGGGAGCTGTTTTTT	CASSLLTGRTGELFF	medium-sized	TRBV7-3	TRBJ2-2	NA
TGTGCCAGCAGAAAAACAGGGAACCAAGAGACCCAGTACTTC	CASRKTGNQETQYF	medium-sized	TRBV18	TRBJ2-5	NA
TGTGCCAGCAGCCAGGGGGGCTACGAGCAGTACTTC	CASSQGGYEQYF	medium-sized	TRBV2	TRBJ2-7	NA
TGTGCCAGCAGCTCTTATTCCGGGACCGGAGGCTACGAGCAGTACTTC	CASSSYSGTGGYEQYF	medium-sized	TRBV7-9	TRBJ2-7	NA
TGCAGTGCTAGAGGATACGAGGGTTTGGCTTTCTTT	CSARGYEGLAFF	medium-sized	TRBV20-1	TRBJ1-1	NA
TGTGCCAGCAGTGTGAGGACTAGCGGAGGAAAGCAGTTCTTC	CASSVRTSGGKQFF	NA	TRBV2	TRBJ2-1	TRBD2
TGTGCCAGCAGCTTAACTTCTAGCGGGGGACTTCAAGAGACCCAGTACTTC	CASSLTSSGGLQETQYF	medium-sized	TRBV7-3	TRBJ2-5	TRBD2
TGTGCCAGCAGCTTGCAAGGAGAGCAGTACTTC	CASSLQGEQYF	medium-sized	TRBV7-9	TRBJ2-7	NA
TGTGCCAGCAGTGAACTCATGGGGGGAGAAAATCAGCCCCAGCATTTT	CASSELMGGENQPQHF	many	TRBV28	TRBJ1-5	NA
TGTGCCAGCAGTACAGCATTCTACGAGCAGTACTTC	CASSTAFYEQYF	few	TRBV11-2	TRBJ2-7	NA
TGTGCCAGCAGTGCCAGGGTGCGATACGAGCAGTACTTC	CASSARVRYEQYF	many	TRBV7-2	TRBJ2-7	NA
TGTGCCAGCAGCCCGGGACGCCAAACCTACAATGAGCAGTTCTTC	CASSPGRQTYNEQFF	medium-sized	TRBV13	TRBJ2-1	NA
TGCAGTGCTAGCCCGGGGATCCCCTATAATTCACCCCTCCACTTT	CSASPGIPYNSPLHF	medium-sized	TRBV20-1	TRBJ1-6	NA
TGTGCCAGCAGCGTAGTAGCGGGGGGGCCCGGGACCGGGGAGCTGTTTTTT	CASSVVAGGPGTGELFF	medium-sized	TRBV9	TRBJ2-2	TRBD2
TGCAGCGTTGACGTCTCTGGCACAGATACGCAGTATTTT	CSVDVSGTDTQYF	medium-sized	TRBV29-1	TRBJ2-3	NA
TGTGCCAGCTCACGGGACAGGGCAGTAGAGAACACTGAAGCTTTCTTT	CASSRDRAVENTEAFF	NA	TRBV18	TRBJ1-1	TRBD1
TGTGCCTGGAGTAAACAGGGGTATGAGCAGTTCTTC	CAWSKQGYEQFF	medium-sized	TRBV30	TRBJ2-1	TRBD1
TGTGCCAGCAGTGAAACACGGGCGACAGCCAAGGGCGCTGAAGCTTTCTTT	CASSETRATAKGAEAFF	medium-sized	TRBV2	TRBJ1-1	NA
TGTGCCAGCAGCTTAGGACCCGGCCAAGGGCACCACGAGCAGTACTTC	CASSLGPGQGHHEQYF	NA	TRBV7-2	TRBJ2-7	NA
TGTGCCAGCCGATTGGGGGGGGCCCAAGAGACCCAGTACTTC	CASRLGGAQETQYF	medium-sized	TRBV25-1	TRBJ2-5	NA
TGTGCCAGCAGTTTAAGGGGACAGGGGGCGGTCACCGGGGAGCTGTTTTTT	CASSLRGQGAVTGELFF	medium-sized	TRBV27	TRBJ2-2	TRBD1
TGTGCCAGCAGCCCGCAGGGGCTAGCGGGGGACAACACCGGGGAGCTGTTTTTT	CASSPQGLAGDNTGELFF	medium-sized	TRBV7-2	TRBJ2-2	TRBD2
TGTGCCAGCAGTTACCCCAGGGCGGGGGGCCAGCCCCAGCATTTT	CASSYPRAGGQPQHF	many	TRBV6-2/TRBV6-3	TRBJ1-5	NA
TGCGCCTCCCTCTTGACAGGGACTATGGGGGTGAACTATGGCTACACCTTC	CASLLTGTMGVNYGYTF	medium-sized	TRBV23-1	TRBJ1-2	TRBD1